This T cell receptor beta chain was captured in a study of T cell repertoires in cytomegalovirus infection. Study as a whole: Public TCR beta signatures indicated both CMV infection and matching HLA type.

Overall study results and limits: HLA-C-restricted, CMV-specific TCR beta clonotypes were dominant ex vivo. Cumulative frequency of public TCR beta families picked out carriers of CMV plus the relevant HLA.

Each CDR3 protein is one row after TCRdb ran MiXCR on the reads. This table holds under 350,000 distinct CDR3 sequences, roughly a tenth found once. V dropped 6 bases and J dropped 5; count of bases not matched to a gene: 6. The CDR3 totals 13 residues. The germline V gene has CDR1 DFQATT and CDR2 SNEGSKA (reference sequence). This clonotype was recorded many times. Its antigen is still unknown. The material sequenced was PBMCs. This chain connects TRBV20-1 to TRBJ2-5; TRBD1 aligns across 10 bases. This receptor was taken from a human donor in good health (CMV status not recorded). Some clones in this sample may be carry-over from other donors' samples. The CDR3 protein is CSAPDRGRETQYF. The CDR3 DNA reads as TGCAGTGCACCCGACAGGGGGCGGGAGACCCAGTACTTC.